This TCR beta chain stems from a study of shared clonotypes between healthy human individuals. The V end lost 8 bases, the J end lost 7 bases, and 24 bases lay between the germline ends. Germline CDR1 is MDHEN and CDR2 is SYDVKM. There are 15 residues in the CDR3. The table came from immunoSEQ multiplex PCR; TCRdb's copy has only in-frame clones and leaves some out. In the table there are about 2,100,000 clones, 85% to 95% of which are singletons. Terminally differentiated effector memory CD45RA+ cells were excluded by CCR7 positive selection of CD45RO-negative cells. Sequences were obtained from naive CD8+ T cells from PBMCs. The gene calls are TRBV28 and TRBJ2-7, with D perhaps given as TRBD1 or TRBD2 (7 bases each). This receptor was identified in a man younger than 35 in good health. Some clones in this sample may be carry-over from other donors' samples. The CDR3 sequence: CASVPQGGPFGEQYF. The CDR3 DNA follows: TGTGCCAGCGTACCGCAGGGGGGGCCCTTCGGGGAGCAGTACTTC. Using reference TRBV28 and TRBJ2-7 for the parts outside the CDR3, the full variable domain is DVKVTQSSRYLVKRTGEKVFLECVQDMDHENMFWYRQDPGLGLRLIYFSYDVKMKEKGDIPEGYSVSREKKERFSLILESASTNQTSMYLCASVPQGGPFGEQYFGPGTRLTVT.